This T cell receptor (beta chain) emerged from a study of identical twins. V dropped 7 bases and J dropped 7 bases, with 15 bases sitting between them. The CDR3 runs 13 residues. Germline V gene sequence: CDR1 MNHEY, CDR2 SVGEGT. TCRdb re-called the 5' RACE reads through MiXCR, storing one row per CDR3 protein. This table has 350,000 or so distinct CDR3 sequences, approximately 8.7% appearing once. The chain uses TRBV6-2 or TRBV6-3 and TRBJ2-3; D gene uncertain. This TCR was sampled from a woman between 45 and 60 years old in good health. The sample consisted of naive T cells sorted from blood. CDR3 bases: TGTGCCAGCAACGCCAGGCAGCCAAATACGCAGTATTTT. It specifies CASNARQPNTQYF.